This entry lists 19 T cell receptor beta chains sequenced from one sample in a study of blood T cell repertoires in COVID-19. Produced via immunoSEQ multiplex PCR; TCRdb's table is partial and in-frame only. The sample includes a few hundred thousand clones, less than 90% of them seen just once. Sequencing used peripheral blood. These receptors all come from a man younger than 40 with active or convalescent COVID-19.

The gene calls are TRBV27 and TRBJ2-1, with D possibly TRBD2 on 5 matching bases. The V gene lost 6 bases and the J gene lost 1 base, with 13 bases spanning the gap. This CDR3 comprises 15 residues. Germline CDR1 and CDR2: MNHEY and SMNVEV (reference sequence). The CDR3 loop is CASRGSGSSYNEQFF. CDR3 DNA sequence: TGTGCCAGCAGGGGGTCGGGAAGTTCCTACAATGAGCAGTTCTTC.

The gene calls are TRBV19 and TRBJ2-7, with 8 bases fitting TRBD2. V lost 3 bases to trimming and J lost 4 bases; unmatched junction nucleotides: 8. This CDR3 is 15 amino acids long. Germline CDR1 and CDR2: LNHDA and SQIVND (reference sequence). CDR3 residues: CASSISSGGGYEQYF. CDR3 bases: TGTGCCAGTAGTATCTCGAGCGGGGGTGGTTACGAGCAGTACTTC. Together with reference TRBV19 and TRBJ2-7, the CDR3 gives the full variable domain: DGGITQSPKYLFRKEGQNVTLSCEQNLNHDAMYWYRQDPGQGLRLIYYSQIVNDFQKGDIAEGYSVSREKKESFPLTVTSAQKNPTAFYLCASSISSGGGYEQYFGPGTRLTVT.

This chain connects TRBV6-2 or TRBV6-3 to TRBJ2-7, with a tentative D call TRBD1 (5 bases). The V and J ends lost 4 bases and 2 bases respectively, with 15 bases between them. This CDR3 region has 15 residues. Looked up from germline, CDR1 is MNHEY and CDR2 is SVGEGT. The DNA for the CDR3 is TGTGCCAGCAGTTTCATGACAGTAGCCACCTACGAGCAGTACTTC. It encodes CASSFMTVATYEQYF.

CDR3 coding DNA: TGTGCCAGCCGGAGTGGTCACTATGGCTACACCTTC. It codes for CASRSGHYGYTF. This chain links TRBV12-3 or TRBV12-4 with TRBJ1-2, with no clear D. The V gene lost 8 bases and the J gene lost 3 bases, with 10 bases spanning the gap. This CDR3 is 12 amino acids long.

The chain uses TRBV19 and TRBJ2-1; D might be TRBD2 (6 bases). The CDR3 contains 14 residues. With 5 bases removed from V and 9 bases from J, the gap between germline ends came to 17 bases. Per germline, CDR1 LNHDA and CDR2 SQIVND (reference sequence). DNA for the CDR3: TGTGCCAGTAGTGTGACACCGGGGCGGGGTGAGCAGTTCTTC. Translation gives CASSVTPGRGEQFF.

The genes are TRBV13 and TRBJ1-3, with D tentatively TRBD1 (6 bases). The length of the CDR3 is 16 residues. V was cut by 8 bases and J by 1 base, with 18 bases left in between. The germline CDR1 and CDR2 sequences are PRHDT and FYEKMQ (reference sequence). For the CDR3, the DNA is TGTGCCAGCTCCAAAGACGCAGGGACATCTGGAAACACCATATATTTT. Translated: CASSKDAGTSGNTIYF.

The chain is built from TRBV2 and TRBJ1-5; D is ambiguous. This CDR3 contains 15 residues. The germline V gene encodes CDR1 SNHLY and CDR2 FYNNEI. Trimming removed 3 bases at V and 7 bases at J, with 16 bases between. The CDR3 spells CASSEEGLGGQPQHF. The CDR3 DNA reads TGTGCCAGCAGTGAGGAAGGGCTCGGAGGGCAGCCCCAGCATTTT.

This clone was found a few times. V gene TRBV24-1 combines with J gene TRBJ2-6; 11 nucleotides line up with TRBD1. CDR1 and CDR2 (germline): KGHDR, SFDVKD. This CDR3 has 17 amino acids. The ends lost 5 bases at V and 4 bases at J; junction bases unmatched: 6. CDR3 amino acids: CATSAGTGGAGANVLTF. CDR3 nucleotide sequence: TGTGCCACCAGTGCCGGGACAGGGGGAGCAGGGGCCAACGTCCTGACTTTC.

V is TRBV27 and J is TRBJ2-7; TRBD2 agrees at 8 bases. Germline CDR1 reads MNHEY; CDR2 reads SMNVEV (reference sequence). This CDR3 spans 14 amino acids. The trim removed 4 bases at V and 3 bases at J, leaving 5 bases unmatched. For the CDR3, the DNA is TGTGCCAGCAGTTATGTTAGCGGGGACTACGAGCAGTACTTC. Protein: CASSYVSGDYEQYF.

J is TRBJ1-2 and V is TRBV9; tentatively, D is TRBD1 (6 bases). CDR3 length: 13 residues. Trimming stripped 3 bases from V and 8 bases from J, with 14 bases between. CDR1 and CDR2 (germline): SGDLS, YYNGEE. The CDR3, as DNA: TGTGCCAGCAGCGCGCCAGGGGAGCGGGGCTACACCTTC. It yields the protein CASSAPGERGYTF. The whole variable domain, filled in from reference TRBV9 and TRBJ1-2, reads DSGVTQTPKHLITATGQRVTLRCSPRSGDLSVYWYQQSLDQGLQFLIQYYNGEERAKGNILERFSAQQFPDLHSELNLSSLELGDSALYFCASSAPGERGYTFGSGTRLTVV.

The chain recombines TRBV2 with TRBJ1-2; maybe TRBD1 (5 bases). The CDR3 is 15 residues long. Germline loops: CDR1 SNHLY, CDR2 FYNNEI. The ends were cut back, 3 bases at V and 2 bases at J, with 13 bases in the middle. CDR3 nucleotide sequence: TGTGCCAGCAGTGAGACTTGGGGCCAGAACTATGGCTACACCTTC. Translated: CASSETWGQNYGYTF. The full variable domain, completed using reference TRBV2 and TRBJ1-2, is EPEVTQTPSHQVTQMGQEVILRCVPISNHLYFYWYRQILGQKVEFLVSFYNNEISEKSEIFDDQFSVERPDGSNFTLKIRSTKLEDSAMYFCASSETWGQNYGYTFGSGTRLTVV.

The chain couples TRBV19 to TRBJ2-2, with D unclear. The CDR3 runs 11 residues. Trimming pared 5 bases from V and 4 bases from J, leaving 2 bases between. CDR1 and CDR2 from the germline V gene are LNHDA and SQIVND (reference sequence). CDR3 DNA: TGTGCCAGTAGTCTCACCGGGGAGCTGTTTTTT. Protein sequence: CASSLTGELFF. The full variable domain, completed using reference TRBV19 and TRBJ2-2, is DGGITQSPKYLFRKEGQNVTLSCEQNLNHDAMYWYRQDPGQGLRLIYYSQIVNDFQKGDIAEGYSVSREKKESFPLTVTSAQKNPTAFYLCASSLTGELFFGEGSRLTVL.

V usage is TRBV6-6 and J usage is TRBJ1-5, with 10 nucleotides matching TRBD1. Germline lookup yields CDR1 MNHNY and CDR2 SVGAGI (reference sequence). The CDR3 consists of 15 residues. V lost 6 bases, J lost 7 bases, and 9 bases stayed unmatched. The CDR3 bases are TGTGCCAGCAGGACATCGGACAGGGGGGGACAGCCCCAGCATTTT. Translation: CASRTSDRGGQPQHF.

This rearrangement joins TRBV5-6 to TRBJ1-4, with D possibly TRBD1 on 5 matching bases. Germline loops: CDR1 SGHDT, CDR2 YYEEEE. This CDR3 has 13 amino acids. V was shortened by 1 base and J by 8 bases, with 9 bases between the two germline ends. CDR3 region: CASSLLQGEKLFF. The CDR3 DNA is TGTGCCAGCAGCTTGCTCCAGGGAGAAAAACTGTTTTTT.

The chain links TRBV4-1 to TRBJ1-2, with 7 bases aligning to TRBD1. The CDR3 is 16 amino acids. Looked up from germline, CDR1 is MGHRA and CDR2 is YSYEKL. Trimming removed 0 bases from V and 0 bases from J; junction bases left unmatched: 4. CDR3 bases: TGCGCCAGCAGCCAAGAAACCCAGGGGGCTAACTATGGCTACACCTTC. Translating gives CASSQETQGANYGYTF.

In DNA, the CDR3 is TGTGCCAGCAGTGGTAGGGAGGTCGGTCAGCCCCAGCATTTT. Protein sequence: CASSGREVGQPQHF. The rearrangement joins TRBV2 to TRBJ1-5; D is ambiguous. CDR3 size: 14 residues. Germline CDR1 and CDR2: SNHLY and FYNNEI. Trimming left V 4 bases short and J 6 bases short, with 13 bases between.

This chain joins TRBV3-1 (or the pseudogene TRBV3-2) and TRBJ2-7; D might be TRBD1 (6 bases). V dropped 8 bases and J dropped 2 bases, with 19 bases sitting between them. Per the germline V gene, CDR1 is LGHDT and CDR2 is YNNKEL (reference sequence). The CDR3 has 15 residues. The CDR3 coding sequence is TGTGCCAGCGGTGGCCAGGACAGTTCTACCTACGAGCAGTACTTC. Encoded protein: CASGGQDSSTYEQYF.

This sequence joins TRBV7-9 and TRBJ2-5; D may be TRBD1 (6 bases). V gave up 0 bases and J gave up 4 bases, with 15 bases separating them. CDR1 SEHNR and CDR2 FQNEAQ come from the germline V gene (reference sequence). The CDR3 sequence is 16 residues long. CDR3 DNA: TGTGCCAGCAGCTTAGCCTGGTACAGGGCAGGAGAGACCCAGTACTTC. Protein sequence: CASSLAWYRAGETQYF.

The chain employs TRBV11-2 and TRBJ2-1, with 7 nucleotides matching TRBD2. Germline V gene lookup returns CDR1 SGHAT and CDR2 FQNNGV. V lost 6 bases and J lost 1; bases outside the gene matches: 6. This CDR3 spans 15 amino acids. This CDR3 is CASRDLGGSYNEQFF. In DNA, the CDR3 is TGTGCCAGCAGGGACTTGGGGGGGTCCTACAATGAGCAGTTCTTC.